The rows below give T cell receptor beta chains drawn from one sample of a study of PD-1 blockade in classical Hodgkin lymphoma. The method was immunoSEQ multiplex PCR; TCRdb's version includes in-frame clones alone and lacks a portion of them. The table records tens of thousands of clones, approximately 92% of them present only once. Sequenced here: peripheral blood mononuclear cells (PBMCs), sampled before the second cycle of nivolumab. The receptors originated from a human donor with classical Hodgkin lymphoma. Each CDR3 is given with its conserved first and last residue. D genes are given only for firm matches. For some rows the clone size is stated as once, few or many, or as a class when expanded; others skip it.

D gene: -; V gene: TRBV28; J gene: TRBJ2-7; CDR3 length: 12; clone size: -; CDR3 protein: CASTTTSYEQYF; CDR3 DNA: TGTGCCAGCACCACGACATCCTACGAGCAGTACTTC
D gene: TRBD1; V gene: TRBV5-1; J gene: TRBJ2-7; CDR3 length: 14; clone size: -; CDR3 protein: CASSQRDRYYEQYF; CDR3 DNA: TGCGCCAGCAGCCAAAGGGACAGGTACTACGAGCAGTACTTC
D gene: -; V gene: TRBV7-8; J gene: TRBJ2-7; CDR3 length: 13; clone size: -; CDR3 protein: CASSLQFSYEQYF; CDR3 DNA: TGTGCCAGCAGCCTCCAGTTCTCCTACGAGCAGTACTTC
D gene: -; V gene: TRBV18; J gene: TRBJ2-2; CDR3 length: 14; clone size: -; CDR3 protein: CASSHSGVTGELFF; CDR3 DNA: TGTGCCAGCTCACATTCAGGGGTCACCGGGGAGCTGTTTTTT
D gene: TRBD1; V gene: TRBV6-5; J gene: TRBJ1-2; CDR3 length: 15; clone size: -; CDR3 protein: CASSFTGTGGSGYTF; CDR3 DNA: TGTGCCAGCAGTTTCACCGGGACAGGGGGCTCTGGCTACACCTTC
D gene: TRBD2; V gene: TRBV27; J gene: TRBJ2-2; CDR3 length: 14; clone size: -; CDR3 protein: CASGRVSYTGELFF; CDR3 DNA: TGTGCCAGCGGGAGGGTTTCGTACACCGGGGAGCTGTTTTTT
D gene: TRBD2; V gene: TRBV4-1; J gene: TRBJ2-1; CDR3 length: 17; clone size: -; CDR3 protein: CASSQDGETSGIYEQFF; CDR3 DNA: TGCGCCAGCAGCCAAGATGGCGAGACTAGCGGGATCTATGAGCAGTTCTTC
D gene: -; V gene: TRBV11-3; J gene: TRBJ2-2; CDR3 length: 20; clone size: -; CDR3 protein: CASSLDLERWEKMVTGELFF; CDR3 DNA: TGTGCCAGCAGCTTAGATTTGGAACGCTGGGAAAAGATGGTCACCGGGGAGCTGTTTTTT
D gene: TRBD1; V gene: TRBV18; J gene: TRBJ1-5; CDR3 length: 16; clone size: -; CDR3 protein: CASSPEQGADNQPQHF; CDR3 DNA: TGTGCCAGCTCACCGGAGCAGGGGGCCGACAATCAGCCCCAGCATTTT
D gene: -; V gene: TRBV5-1; J gene: TRBJ1-1; CDR3 length: 13; clone size: -; CDR3 protein: CASSQGWNTEAFF; CDR3 DNA: TGCGCCAGCAGTCAGGGATGGAACACTGAAGCTTTCTTT
D gene: -; V gene: TRBV28; J gene: TRBJ2-2; CDR3 length: 16; clone size: once; CDR3 protein: CASSFPLGVNTGELFF; CDR3 DNA: TGTGCCAGCAGTTTCCCTCTGGGGGTGAACACCGGGGAGCTGTTTTTT
D gene: TRBD1; V gene: TRBV28; J gene: TRBJ2-1; CDR3 length: 15; clone size: -; CDR3 protein: CASSTTGGPYNEQFF; CDR3 DNA: TGTGCCAGCAGCACTACAGGGGGTCCCTACAATGAGCAGTTCTTC
D gene: -; V gene: TRBV7-9; J gene: TRBJ1-2; CDR3 length: 14; clone size: few; CDR3 protein: CASSLGTPSYGYTF; CDR3 DNA: TGTGCCAGCAGCCTAGGGACACCCTCCTATGGCTACACCTTC
D gene: -; V gene: TRBV5-4; J gene: TRBJ1-5; CDR3 length: 14; clone size: -; CDR3 protein: CASSLAGHNQPQHF; CDR3 DNA: TGTGCCAGCAGCTTGGCCGGCCACAATCAGCCCCAGCATTTT